These 32 T cell receptor beta chains were sequenced from one sample in a study of T cell repertoires in breast cancer. Primers covering all TCR V genes were used in emulsion RT-PCR on CD8+ T cells. During the second nested PCR, blocking oligonucleotides suppressed genes that were not paired. TCRdb re-derived calls from the emulsion pairing reads in MiXCR, one entry per CDR3 protein. Of hundreds of distinct CDR3 sequences in the sample, more than 30% were seen once. What was sequenced was CD8+ T cells. The receptor set was obtained from a pool of human donors with breast cancer or a healthy control (not recorded which).

Remarks on this clonotype: A much larger clone lies one base from this, so it may be a read error. V gene TRBV6-5 combines with J gene TRBJ1-2, with 11 bases lining up with TRBD1. The CDR3 has 14 residues. Germline V CDR1 and CDR2: MNHEY, SVGAGI. The ends lost 2 bases at V and 6 bases at J; junction bases unmatched: 2. CDR3 amino acids: CASSYGQGADGYTF. Written as DNA, the CDR3 is TGTGCCAGCAGTTACGGACAGGGGGCGGATGGCTACACCTTC.

Relative to its sample, this clonotype is medium-sized. This sequence may be a read error, since a much larger clone differs from it by one base. This sequence joins TRBV7-6 and TRBJ1-2, with TRBD1 as a possible D gene (5 bases). The CDR3 consists of 17 residues. Germline CDR1 reads SGHVS; CDR2 reads FNYEAQ. The DNA for the CDR3 is TGTGCCAGCAGCTCCCCAGAGGGGCAGGCCGGGTTCTATGGCTACGCCTTC. This codes for CASSSPEGQAGFYGYAF.

The sample holds one count of this clonotype. The gene calls are TRBV7-2 and TRBJ2-2, with 7 bases lining up with TRBD1. V trimming: 5 bases; J trimming: 3 bases; junction bases outside the gene matches: 9. This CDR3 has 16 residues. Germline V CDR1 and CDR2: SGHTA, FQGNSA. In DNA, the CDR3 is TGTGCCAGCAGCCCCTGGGACAGACCCGACACCGGGGAGCTGTTTTTT. Translated, it gives CASSPWDRPDTGELFF. Supplemented by reference TRBV7-2 and TRBJ2-2, the full variable domain reads GAGVSQSPSNKVTEKGKDVELRCDPISGHTALYWYRQSLGQGLEFLIYFQGNSAPDKSGLPSDRFSAERTGGSVSTLTIQRTQQEDSAVYLCASSPWDRPDTGELFFGEGSRLTVL.

By proportion, this clonotype is large. The chain carries TRBV6-1 and TRBJ2-5; no reliable D call. Germline V gene sequence: CDR1 MNHNS, CDR2 SASEGT. This CDR3 contains 11 residues. V lost 5 bases to trimming and J lost 5 bases, with 6 bases between them. The chain's CDR3 is CASSLKETQYF. The CDR3 DNA reads as TGTGCCAGCAGTTTAAAGGAGACCCAGTACTTC.

In regard to this clonotype: A clone one base away is much larger, so this may be a read error. The V and J genes are TRBV7-6 and TRBJ2-3; possibly TRBD1 for D (7 bases). Germline V gene sequence: CDR1 SGHVS, CDR2 FNYEAQ. Trimming stripped 2 bases from V and 8 bases from J, with 23 bases between. The CDR3 has 17 residues. The CDR3 region is CASSLSNAGQRKSTQYF. The CDR3 DNA reads as TGTGCCAGCAGCTTATCAAACGCGGGACAGCGAAAAAGTACGCAGTATTTT.

The chain has TRBV6-2 or TRBV6-3 and TRBJ1-6; D perhaps matches TRBD1 (5 bases). Germline V gene data show CDR1 as MNHEY and CDR2 as SVGEGT. V was shortened by 7 bases and J by 12 bases, with 16 bases between the two germline ends. The CDR3 runs to 13 residues. The CDR3 reads CASTLRAGGPLHF. The DNA for the CDR3 is TGTGCCAGCACCCTACGAGCGGGGGGACCCCTCCACTTT.

Comments on this clonotype: This CDR3 is missing its conserved last phenylalanine or tryptophan, likely due to a read error. The CDR3 DNA follows: TGTGCCAGCAGCTTTTGGCGGGGGGCTATTTGGAATGAGCAGTTCTCC. Protein sequence: CASSFWRGAIWNEQFS. The chain is built from TRBV7-2 and TRBJ2-1; 8 nucleotides line up with TRBD2. CDR1 and CDR2 (germline): SGHTA, FQGNSA. CDR3 size: 16 residues. V was clipped by 3 bases and J by 7 bases; unmatched bases: 11.

The chain links TRBV7-2 to TRBJ2-7; D unclear. Trimming took off 5 bases at V and 5 bases at J, with 7 bases between the two ends. The germline CDR1 and CDR2 sequences are SGHTA and FQGNSA. The CDR3 spans 11 residues. The CDR3 bases are TGTGCCAGCAGCGAGACCGACGAGCAGTACTTC. Translating gives CASSETDEQYF.

This clonotype is labeled as large (0.1 to 1%). The chain employs TRBV11-1 and TRBJ2-3; D might be TRBD1 (5 bases). From germline, CDR1 is SGHAT and CDR2 FQDESV (reference sequence). The CDR3 covers 14 residues. V was pared by 0 bases and J by 3 bases, with 7 bases between. This chain's CDR3 is CASSLAAGTDTQYF. The CDR3 DNA reads TGTGCCAGCAGCTTAGCGGCAGGGACAGATACGCAGTATTTT.

In this sample, this clonotype is large. The rearrangement joins TRBV7-9 to TRBJ2-1; 8 nucleotides align to TRBD2. The CDR3 spans 18 residues. CDR1 and CDR2 (germline): SEHNR, FQNEAQ (reference sequence). V shed 5 bases and J 7 bases; nucleotides not matched to a gene: 19. CDR3 protein: CASSLPTSGGPKPNEQFF. CDR3 sequence (DNA): TGTGCCAGCAGCCTCCCGACCAGCGGGGGCCCAAAACCTAATGAGCAGTTCTTC.

For this clonotype: A much larger clone differs from this one at a single base, so this may be a read error. The CDR3 region is CASSFAMDGSYEQYF. The CDR3 coding sequence is TGTGCCAGCAGCTTCGCTATGGACGGCTCCTACGAGCAGTACTTC. The genes are TRBV28 and TRBJ2-7; no definite D call. Trimming stripped 6 bases from V and 0 bases from J, with 15 bases between. Germline CDR1 and CDR2: MDHEN and SYDVKM. CDR3 length equals 15 residues.

Points on this clonotype: Likely a read error: the CDR3 ends without its conserved phenylalanine or tryptophan. The limits of the CDR3 on the DNA are not certain, so only TCRdb's listed CDR3 is given. The chain joins TRBV7-9 to TRBJ1-2; the table's D call, TRBD1, has no DNA check behind it. The germline V gene has CDR1 SEHNR and CDR2 FQNEAQ (reference sequence). The CDR3 totals 13 residues, both ends included. The CDR3 sequence: CASSLAGGYGHAL.

Within the sample, this clonotype is medium-sized. Being one base from a much bigger clone, this may be a read error. The chain recombines TRBV7-6 with TRBJ2-5, with D possibly TRBD2 on 5 matching bases. V was shortened by 5 bases and J by 5 bases, with 9 bases between the two germline ends. The CDR3 consists of 12 residues. The germline CDR1 and CDR2 sequences are SGHVS and FNYEAQ. The CDR3 is CASSRTGETQYF. The CDR3 DNA sequence: TGTGCCAGCAGCAGGACTGGGGAGACCCAGTACTTC.

A word on this clonotype: The junction and the germline gene differ at one end; a read error may be behind it. The chain has TRBV7-2 and TRBJ2-7; the match to TRBD1 covers 9 bases. CDR1 and CDR2 (germline): SGHTA, FQGNSA. This CDR3 spans 15 amino acids. CDR3 loop: CASSRSGQGFYEQYF. The CDR3 DNA follows: TGCGCCAGCAGCCGATCTGGACAGGGGTTCTACGAGCAGTACTTC. Combining the CDR3 with reference TRBV7-2 and TRBJ2-7 gives the whole variable domain GAGVSQSPSNKVTEKGKDVELRCDPISGHTALYWYRQSLGQGLEFLIYFQGNSAPDKSGLPSDRFSAERTGGSVSTLTIQRTQQEDSAVYLCASSRSGQGFYEQYFGPGTRLTVT.

Points on this clonotype: One end of the junction varies from germline; a read error may be responsible. The DNA for the CDR3 is TGTGCCCGCAGCTTCCCCAGGTCCAATCAGCCCCAGCATTTT. Its translation: CARSFPRSNQPQHF. The J gene is TRBJ1-5, the V gene TRBV7-6; D remains unclear. Germline CDR1 reads SGHVS; CDR2 reads FNYEAQ. This CDR3 has 14 amino acids.

By share, this clonotype counts as medium-sized. V is TRBV6-6 and J is TRBJ1-5; TRBD1 aligns across 7 bases. CDR1 and CDR2 (germline): MNHNY, SVGAGI (reference sequence). The CDR3 contains 15 residues. With V trimmed by 4 bases and J by 0 bases, 3 bases remained unmatched. The DNA of the CDR3 is TGTGCCAGCAGTTGGGACAGATATAGCAATCAGCCCCAGCATTTT. Its protein is CASSWDRYSNQPQHF.

About this clonotype itself: One end of the junction fails to match germline, which may point to a read error. V gene TRBV7-4 combines with J gene TRBJ1-5, with D possibly TRBD1 on 5 matching bases. The CDR3 consists of 15 residues. Germline CDR1 is SGHVT and CDR2 is SQSDAQ. The CDR3 sequence: CASSPLASSGKPQHF. The CDR3 bases are TGTGCCAGCAGCCCCCTGGCAAGTTCAGGGAAGCCCCAGCATTTC.

This clonotype is labeled as medium-sized. The chain employs TRBV7-3 and TRBJ2-6; the match to TRBD1 covers 7 bases. CDR3 size: 17 residues. Germline lookup yields CDR1 SGHTA and CDR2 FQGTGA. Losses at the gene ends were 3 bases for V and 2 bases for J; bases not matched to a gene: 7. CDR3 nucleotides: TGTGCCAGCAGCTTTTCCCGCAGGGGGACTGGGGCCAACGTCCTGACTTTC. It translates to CASSFSRRGTGANVLTF.

This clonotype is medium-sized by share. V and J are TRBV7-2 and TRBJ2-1; no clear D gene. Germline V gives CDR1 SGHTA, CDR2 FQGNSA. V was clipped by 4 bases and J by 6 bases, with 19 bases between them. CDR3 length: 16 amino acids. CDR3 DNA: TGTGCCAGCAGCTACCGGGCCCAGCTGGTTGGCAATGAGCAGTTCTTC. The encoded protein is CASSYRAQLVGNEQFF.

Notes on this clonotype: This may be a read error, as it is one base from a much larger clone. The rearrangement joins TRBV10-1 to TRBJ1-4; D might be TRBD1 (6 bases). The CDR3 is made up of 12 amino acids. V was trimmed by 4 bases and J by 16 bases, leaving 16 bases between them. Germline V gene data show CDR1 as WNHNN and CDR2 as SYGVQD (reference sequence). DNA for the CDR3: TGCGCCAGCAGTGCAGACAGGTCTGAACGGTTTTTT. This encodes CASSADRSERFF.

With regard to this clonotype: This CDR3 is missing its conserved last phenylalanine or tryptophan, likely due to a read error. It is unclear where the CDR3 begins or ends on the DNA, so no DNA is shown, and the CDR3 is as TCRdb lists it. The J gene is TRBJ2-5, the V gene TRBV7-2. CDR1 SGHTA and CDR2 FQGNSA come from the germline V gene. Both ends counted, the CDR3 spans 13 residues. CDR3 sequence reads: CASRYSGQETQDG.

This clonotype is large. This chain links TRBV7-6 with TRBJ2-7; 8 bases are shared with TRBD1. CDR3 length: 12 residues. From germline, CDR1 is SGHVS and CDR2 FNYEAQ. J lost 5 bases, V lost 5 bases, and 2 bases had no gene match. CDR3 coding DNA: TGTGCCAGCAGCCGACAGGGGAACGAGCAGTACTTC. Translated, it gives CASSRQGNEQYF.

The chain combines TRBV7-4 with TRBJ2-1, with 7 bases fitting TRBD1. Germline V gene data show CDR1 as SGHVT and CDR2 as SQSDAQ. The junction had 16 bases not matched to a gene; V was cut back by 6 bases and J by 8 bases. The CDR3 contains 16 residues. The CDR3 loop is CASRRKTGKGADEQFF. The CDR3 nucleotides are TGTGCCAGCAGACGTAAAACGGGGAAGGGGGCTGATGAGCAGTTCTTC.

As for this clonotype: Since a much larger clone is just one base distant, this may be a read error. This chain connects TRBV7-2 to TRBJ1-1; tentative D call: TRBD1 (6 bases). CDR3 length equals 15 residues. Per the germline V gene, CDR1 is SGHTA and CDR2 is FQGNSA. The CDR3, as DNA: TGTGCCAGCAGCTCGGGCAGGGCGGGGGACACTGAAGCTCTCTTT. This gives the protein CASSSGRAGDTEALF.

As concerns this clonotype: A read error may account for a junction end that differs from germline. This chain connects TRBV7-7 to TRBJ1-6, with D tentatively TRBD1 (6 bases). The germline gives CDR1 SSHAT, CDR2 FNYEAQ (reference sequence). There are 13 residues in the CDR3. The CDR3 region is CAGSWDNNSPLHF. CDR3 sequence (DNA): TGCGCCGGCAGCTGGGACAATAATTCACCCCTCCACTTT.

The V and J genes are TRBV28 and TRBJ2-1, with 11 nucleotides matching TRBD1. Trimming cost V 5 bases and J 8 bases; bases outside gene matches: 8. CDR1 and CDR2 from the germline V gene are MDHEN and SYDVKM. CDR3 length: 15 amino acids. DNA for the CDR3: TGTGCCAGCAGTCCACCGGGACAGGGGGTTTATGAGCAGTTCTTC. Protein product: CASSPPGQGVYEQFF.

Judged by abundance, this clonotype is medium-sized (0.01 to 0.1%). This chain joins TRBV7-2 and TRBJ2-5, with D possibly matching TRBD1 (5 bases). The CDR3 runs 14 residues. V shed 5 bases and J shed 3 bases, with 13 bases lying between them. Germline-derived CDR1 and CDR2 are SGHTA and FQGNSA. The CDR3 DNA follows: TGTGCCAGCAGCCGTAAGTGGGGCGAAGAGACCCAGTACTTC. Translated, it gives CASSRKWGEETQYF. Full variable domain (rest looked up from reference TRBV7-2 and TRBJ2-5): GAGVSQSPSNKVTEKGKDVELRCDPISGHTALYWYRQSLGQGLEFLIYFQGNSAPDKSGLPSDRFSAERTGGSVSTLTIQRTQQEDSAVYLCASSRKWGEETQYFGPGTRLLVL.

In its sample, this clonotype is medium-sized. The chain recombines TRBV7-2 with TRBJ2-1, with TRBD1 matching 8 bases. The V and J ends lost 5 bases and 8 bases, in that order; junction bases with no gene match: 14. CDR3 size: 16 residues. Germline V CDR1 and CDR2: SGHTA, FQGNSA. CDR3 amino acids: CASSRKTGQGADEQFF. In nucleotides, the CDR3 is TGTGCCAGCAGCCGTAAAACGGGGCAGGGGGCTGATGAGCAGTTCTTC.

This clonotype is large within its sample. The chain joins TRBV7-6 to TRBJ2-1; perhaps TRBD1 as D (6 bases). V was clipped by 3 bases and J by 9 bases, with 9 bases between them. Germline V gene sequence: CDR1 SGHVS, CDR2 FNYEAQ. The CDR3 sequence is 12 residues long. The CDR3 DNA follows: TGTGCCAGCAGCTTTTTAGGGGGTGAGCAGTTCTTC. This gives the protein CASSFLGGEQFF.

The J gene is TRBJ2-7, the V gene TRBV7-6; D tentatively reads TRBD1 or TRBD2 (6 bases each). CDR3 length equals 14 residues. CDR1 is SGHVS and CDR2 is FNYEAQ in the germline V gene. V was shortened by 0 bases and J by 3 bases, with 9 bases between the two germline ends. CDR3 sequence: CASSLAGGGYEQYF. CDR3 sequence (DNA): TGTGCCAGCAGCTTAGCGGGGGGCGGCTACGAGCAGTACTTC.

This clonotype was seen only a few times. The CDR3 coding sequence is TGTGCCAGCAGTGGTACCCCCGGGACGGCTATTAATTCACCCCTCCACTTT. The encoded protein is CASSGTPGTAINSPLHF. The chain has TRBV6-6 and TRBJ1-6; tentatively, D is TRBD1 (5 bases). CDR1 and CDR2 (germline): MNHNY, SVGAGI (reference sequence). Trimming cost V 5 bases and J 6 bases, with 20 bases left between them. CDR3 length: 17 residues.

This clonotype was recorded many times. V is TRBV7-8 and J is TRBJ2-5; 7 bases fit TRBD2. The V segment lost 6 bases and the J segment 2 bases; nucleotides outside the gene matches: 3. Per germline, CDR1 SGHVS and CDR2 FQNEAQ. This CDR3 is 13 amino acids long. The DNA of the CDR3 is TGTGCCAGCAGATATAGCGGGCAAGAGACCCAGTACTTC. Translating gives CASRYSGQETQYF.